A selection of T cell receptor beta chains follows, all from one sample in a study of T cell repertoires in cytomegalovirus infection. Their specific antigens are unknown. Each CDR3 protein is one row after TCRdb ran MiXCR on the reads. Of about a million distinct CDR3 sequences listed, about a third are singletons. Material: cultured CD8+ T cells from PBMCs, obtained from culture after CMV antigen stimulation. These receptors came from a human donor in good health (CMV status not recorded). Some clones in this sample may be carry-over from other donors' samples. The CDR3 runs from the conserved cysteine through the conserved F or W. D genes are given only for firm matches. Size is omitted from some rows. Given values are once, few, many or a class for expanded clones.

size,V,D,J,CDR3,DNA
NA,TRBV27,NA,TRBJ1-2,CASSLSGGGGYTF,TGTGCCAGCAGTTTATCGGGGGGCGGTGGCTACACCTTC
NA,TRBV5-6,NA,TRBJ2-3,CASTTGDTQYF,TGTGCCAGCACCACCGGAGATACGCAGTATTTT
NA,TRBV5-1,NA,TRBJ1-1,CASRGQGLEAFF,TGCGCCAGCCGAGGGCAGGGACTTGAAGCTTTCTTT
NA,TRBV5-6,NA,TRBJ1-1,CASSLPGGESEAFF,TGTGCCAGCAGCCTCCCCGGGGGGGAGTCTGAAGCTTTCTTT
NA,TRBV7-6,TRBD2,TRBJ2-3,CASSLLAGYHTVTQYF,TGTGCCAGCAGCTTACTAGCGGGATACCACACAGTTACGCAGTATTTT
many,TRBV12-3/TRBV12-4,NA,TRBJ2-1,CASSLWEQFF,TGTGCCAGCAGTTTATGGGAGCAGTTCTTC
NA,TRBV5-3,NA,TRBJ1-1,CAVHLGGGRAMNTEAFF,TGTGCAGTCCACTTGGGTGGAGGTAGGGCCATGAACACTGAAGCTTTCTTT
NA,TRBV6-6,TRBD2,TRBJ2-3,CASSYPPLSGGAGLTDTQYF,TGTGCCAGCAGTTACCCCCCTCTTAGCGGGGGGGCCGGCTTGACAGATACGCAGTATTTT
many,TRBV7-8,NA,TRBJ2-1,CASSPLGRQTDNEQFF,TGTGCCAGCAGCCCACTTGGGAGACAGACAGACAATGAGCAGTTCTTC
NA,TRBV27,TRBD2,TRBJ2-2,CASSRTSGDTGELFF,TGTGCCAGCAGTCGGACTAGCGGGGACACCGGGGAGCTGTTTTTT
NA,TRBV10-3,NA,TRBJ1-1,CAISVTGARGNTEAFF,TGTGCCATCAGTGTTACGGGGGCGAGGGGAAACACTGAAGCTTTCTTT
many,TRBV7-8,NA,TRBJ1-5,CASSLEAGNSNQPQHF,TGTGCCAGCAGCTTAGAGGCCGGAAATAGCAATCAGCCCCAGCATTTT
many,TRBV6-1,NA,TRBJ1-5,CASRTDTLKPQHF,TGTGCCAGCAGGACGGACACGCTTAAGCCCCAGCATTTT